This T cell receptor beta chain emerged from a study of STAT5B mutations in CD4+ large granular lymphocyte leukemia. Findings and caveats of the study: 8/27 top patient clones versus 2/35 control clones were TRBV06-family. CD4-sorted patient repertoires seemed more clonal than healthy CD4+ repertoires. Less than 30% of private leukemic clonotypes occurred rarely in other patients' non-leukemic repertoires.

CDR1 and CDR2 (germline): SNHLY, FYNNEI. The CDR3 runs to 12 residues. V lost 6 bases and J lost 7, with 7 bases in between. The repertoire was sequenced with immunoSEQ multiplex PCR; TCRdb's copy has only in-frame clones and lacks some. There are some 29,000 clones in the sample; around 78% occur only once, and around 1% lies in the top ten. A word on this clone: The antigen remains undetermined.

The chain carries TRBV2 and TRBJ1-6; no clear D. The TCR comes from a human donor in good health. Specimen: CD4+ T cells from blood buffy coats. The CDR3 loop reads CASRLGNSPLHF. The CDR3 DNA reads as TGTGCCAGCAGGTTGGGGAATTCACCCCTCCACTTT. The full variable domain, rest sourced from reference TRBV2 and TRBJ1-6, is EPEVTQTPSHQVTQMGQEVILRCVPISNHLYFYWYRQILGQKVEFLVSFYNNEISEKSEIFDDQFSVERPDGSNFTLKIRSTKLEDSAMYFCASRLGNSPLHFGNGTRLTVT.